The sequence of this T cell receptor (beta chain) was determined in a study of siplizumab effects on memory and regulatory T cells. This table comes from immunoSEQ multiplex PCR, and its TCRdb copy is limited to in-frame clones, with some not included. The sample has fewer than 85,000 clones, roughly 89% seen once. Trimming left V 5 bases short and J 4 bases short, with 11 bases between. The CDR3 spans 14 residues. CDR1 is SGHVS and CDR2 is FQNEAQ in the germline V gene. This clone was counted only a few times. Its antigen is undetermined. Study-level results: Naive T cells appeared more diverse than memory cells and seemed to be major alloresponse contributors.

This clonotype was sampled from a human donor in good health. The chain is built from TRBV7-8 and TRBJ2-2; TRBD2 is a possible D gene (6 bases). Sequenced: Tregs sorted from blood. CDR3 in amino acids: CASSVTSSTGELFF. Written as DNA, the CDR3 is TGTGCCAGCAGCGTTACTAGCAGCACCGGGGAGCTGTTTTTT.